This T cell receptor (beta chain) was recovered during a study of T cell changes during pregnancy in multiple sclerosis. The CDR3 totals 15 residues. The germline gives CDR1 SGHTA, CDR2 FQGNSA. Trimming took 5 bases from V and 6 from J; bases not matched to a gene: 2. Assay: immunoSEQ multiplex PCR; the TCRdb copy retains only in-frame clones and omits some. The repertoire holds some 100,000 clones, over 85% seen once, with 1.2% in the top ten. Material: peripheral blood, obtained in the second trimester of pregnancy. V is TRBV7-2 and J is TRBJ2-1; TRBD2 matches at 15 bases. The receptor's source is a female donor with multiple sclerosis, enrolled in a pregnancy study. This CDR3 reads CASSRTSGGANEQFF. The CDR3 DNA sequence: TGTGCCAGCAGCAGGACTAGCGGGGGGGCCAATGAGCAGTTCTTC.